The entry that follows covers one T cell receptor beta chain sequence. This sample is part of a study of blood T cell repertoires in COVID-19. As for the study in general: Samples came from the United States, Italy and Spain, spanning acute and convalescent COVID-19.

TCRdb's copy holds only in-frame clones and misses some; the assay was immunoSEQ multiplex PCR. The repertoire holds 100,000 to 150,000 clones, with 86% as singletons. The CDR3 covers 13 residues. The ends lost 3 bases at V and 10 bases at J; junction bases unmatched: 6. CDR1 is KGHSH, CDR2 LQKENI, per germline. Residents of 20 to 25 US areas, aged about 18 to 89 years, made up the participants. Clinical history reported by participants formed the basis on which cohorts were assigned. Cohort 3 recovery required two negative PCRs, clearance, or symptom resolution. The V and J genes are TRBV18 and TRBJ2-1, with 7 bases fitting TRBD1. Sequencing was performed on PBMCs or T cells enriched from blood (not recorded which). The sequence was obtained from a woman between 50 and 59 years old who had recovered from COVID-19. In DNA form, the CDR3 reads TGTGCCAGCTCACCTAGAACAGGGGACGAGCAGTTCTTC. It is translated as CASSPRTGDEQFF.